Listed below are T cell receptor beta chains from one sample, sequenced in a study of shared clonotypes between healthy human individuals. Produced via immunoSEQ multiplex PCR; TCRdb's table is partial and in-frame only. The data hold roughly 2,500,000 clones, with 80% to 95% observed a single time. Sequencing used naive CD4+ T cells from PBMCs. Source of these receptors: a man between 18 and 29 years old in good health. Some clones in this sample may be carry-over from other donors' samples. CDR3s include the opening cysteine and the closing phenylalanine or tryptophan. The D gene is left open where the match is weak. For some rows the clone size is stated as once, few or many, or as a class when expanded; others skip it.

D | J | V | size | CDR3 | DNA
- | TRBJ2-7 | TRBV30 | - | CACPSYEQYF | TGTGCCTGCCCGTCCTACGAGCAGTACTTC
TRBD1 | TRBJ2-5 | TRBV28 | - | CASSSFVGRDRPRETQYF | TGTGCCAGCAGTTCCTTTGTGGGTCGGGACAGACCTCGGGAGACCCAGTACTTC
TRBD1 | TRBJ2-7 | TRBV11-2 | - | CASSPRGQGLYEQYF | TGTGCCAGCAGCCCCCGGGGACAGGGTCTCTACGAGCAGTACTTC
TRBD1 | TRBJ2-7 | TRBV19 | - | CASSVDRSGYEQYF | TGTGCCAGTAGTGTGGACAGGAGCGGCTACGAGCAGTACTTC
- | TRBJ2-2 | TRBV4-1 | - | CASSQGRYSTGELFF | TGCGCCAGCAGCCAAGGTCGTTATTCCACCGGGGAGCTGTTTTTT
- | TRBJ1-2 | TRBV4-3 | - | CASSQDPGSFYGYTF | TGCGCCAGCAGCCAAGATCCCGGCAGCTTCTATGGCTACACCTTC
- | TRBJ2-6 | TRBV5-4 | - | CASSLGRAGANVLTF | TGTGCCAGCAGCTTGGGAAGGGCTGGGGCCAACGTCCTGACTTTC
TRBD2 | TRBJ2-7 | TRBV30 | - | CAWSSDPGLAGVGEQYF | TGTGCCTGGAGTTCCGACCCGGGACTAGCGGGAGTAGGCGAGCAGTACTTC
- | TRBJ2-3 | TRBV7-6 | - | CASSRTPSTDTQYF | TGTGCCAGCAGCAGGACTCCAAGCACAGATACGCAGTATTTT
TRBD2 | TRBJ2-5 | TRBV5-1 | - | CASSSLAGVGETQYF | TGCGCCAGCAGCTCGCTAGCGGGAGTGGGGGAGACCCAGTACTTC
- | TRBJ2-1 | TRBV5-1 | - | CASSFGLDNEQFF | TGCGCCAGCAGCTTTGGGCTCGACAATGAGCAGTTCTTC
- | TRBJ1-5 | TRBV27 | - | CASSLDPDKRTQPQHF | TGTGCCAGCAGTTTGGACCCCGACAAACGTACACAGCCCCAGCATTTT
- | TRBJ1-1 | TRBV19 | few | CASGLGRNTEAFF | TGTGCCAGTGGGTTGGGTCGGAACACTGAAGCTTTCTTT
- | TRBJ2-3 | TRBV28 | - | CASSLQTDTQYF | TGTGCCAGCAGTTTGCAGACAGATACGCAGTATTTT
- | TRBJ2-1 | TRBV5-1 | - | CASSLALSSYNEQFF | TGCGCCAGCAGCTTGGCTTTGAGCTCCTACAATGAGCAGTTCTTC
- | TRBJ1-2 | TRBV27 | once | CASSPEEGSDANYGYTF | TGTGCCAGCAGTCCTGAAGAAGGTTCGGATGCTAACTATGGCTACACCTTC
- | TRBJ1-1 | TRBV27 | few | CAWRGFITEAFF | TGTGCTTGGAGGGGGTTTATCACTGAAGCTTTCTTT
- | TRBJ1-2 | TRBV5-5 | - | CASSLRQVDGYTF | TGTGCCAGCAGCTTAAGACAGGTCGATGGCTACACCTTC
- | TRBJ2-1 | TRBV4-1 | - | CASSTLGANNEQFF | TGCGCCAGCAGCACACTCGGGGCGAACAATGAGCAGTTCTTC
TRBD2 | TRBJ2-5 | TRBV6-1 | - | CASSEALFGTSGTQYF | TGTGCCAGCAGTGAAGCGCTTTTTGGGACTAGCGGGACCCAGTACTTC
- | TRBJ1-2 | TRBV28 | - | CASSYQGGNYGYTF | TGTGCCAGCAGTTACCAAGGGGGGAACTATGGCTACACCTTC
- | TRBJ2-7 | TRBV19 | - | CASTNEIGSYEQYF | TGTGCCAGTACCAACGAGATAGGTTCCTACGAGCAGTACTTC
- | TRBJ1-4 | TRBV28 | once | CASSLQKGEKLFF | TGTGCCAGCAGTTTACAAAAAGGTGAAAAACTGTTTTTT
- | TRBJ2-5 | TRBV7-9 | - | CASSSTTAYQETQYF | TGTGCCAGCAGCTCAACGACGGCTTACCAAGAGACCCAGTACTTC
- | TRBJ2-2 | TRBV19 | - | CASSIYRGTGELFF | TGTGCCAGTAGTATATATCGAGGGACCGGGGAGCTGTTTTTT
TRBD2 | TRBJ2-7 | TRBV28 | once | CASSPAGAQSYEQYF | TGTGCCAGCAGCCCCGCGGGAGCGCAATCCTACGAGCAGTACTTC
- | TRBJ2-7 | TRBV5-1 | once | CASSPGAGFSYEQYF | TGCGCCAGCAGCCCTGGGGCGGGATTCTCCTACGAGCAGTACTTC
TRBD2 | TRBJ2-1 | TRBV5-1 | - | CASSWTSGAYNEQFF | TGCGCCAGCAGCTGGACTAGCGGGGCCTACAATGAGCAGTTCTTC
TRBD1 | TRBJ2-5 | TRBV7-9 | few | CASSQDRGRETQYF | TGTGCCAGCAGTCAGGACAGGGGGCGAGAGACCCAGTACTTC